This entry features one T cell receptor (beta chain) sequence. Its ends do not fully match the called genes, so a read error is possible. This sample is drawn from a study of T-cell memory formation after mild COVID-19. Germline-derived CDR1 and CDR2 are DFQATT and SNEGSKA (reference sequence). The CDR3 runs 11 residues. Each CDR3 protein gets one entry after TCRdb re-called the 5' RACE reads with MiXCR. The profile shows around 370,000 distinct CDR3 sequences, approximately 21% of them singletons. The sample comprised PBMCs or a T cell subset sorted from them (not recorded which). The chain uses TRBV20-1 and TRBJ2-1; D call uncertain. The origin of this receptor is an adult woman who had mild COVID-19 (a few samples of this study predate the infection). Cell type and time point are not known. CDR3 bases: TGCAGTGTTGGAGTCGGCAATCAGCAGTTCTTC. Its protein is CSVGVGNQQFF.